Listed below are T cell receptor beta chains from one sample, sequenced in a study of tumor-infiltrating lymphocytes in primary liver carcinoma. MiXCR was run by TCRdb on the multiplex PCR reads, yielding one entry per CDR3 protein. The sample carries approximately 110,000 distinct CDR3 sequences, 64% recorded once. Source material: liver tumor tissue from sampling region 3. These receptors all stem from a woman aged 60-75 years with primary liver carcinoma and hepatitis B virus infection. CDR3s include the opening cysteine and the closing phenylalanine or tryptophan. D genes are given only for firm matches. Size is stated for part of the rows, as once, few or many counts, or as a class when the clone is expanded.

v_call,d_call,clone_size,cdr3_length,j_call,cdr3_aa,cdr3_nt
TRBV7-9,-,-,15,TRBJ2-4,CASSSGGGPKNIQYF,TGTGCCAGCAGCTCGGGTGGGGGGCCCAAAAACATTCAGTACTTC
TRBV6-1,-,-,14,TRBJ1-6,CASNTMGLNTPLHF,TGTGCCAGCAATACGATGGGACTGAACACACCCCTCCACTTT
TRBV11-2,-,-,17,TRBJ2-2,CASSLVGGARNTWELFF,TGTGCCAGCAGCTTAGTGGGGGGAGCGAGGAACACCTGGGAGCTGTTCTTT
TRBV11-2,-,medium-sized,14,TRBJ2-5,CASSLPGRGETQYF,TGTGCCAGCAGCTTACCGGGACGGGGAGAGACCCAGTACTTC
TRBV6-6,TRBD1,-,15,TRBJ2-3,CAIRYTGTASDTQYF,TGTGCCATCAGGTATACCGGGACAGCCTCAGATACGCAATATTTT
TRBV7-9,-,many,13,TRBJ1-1,CASSLGASTEAFF,TGTGCCAGCAGTCTAGGGGCATCCACTGAAGCTTTCTTT
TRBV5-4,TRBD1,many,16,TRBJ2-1,CASSLAGGNTYNEQFF,TGTGCCAGCAGCTTGGCAGGGGGCAATACCTACAATGAGCAGTTCTTC
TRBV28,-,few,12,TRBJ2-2,CASSPWTGELFF,TGTGCCAGCAGTCCTTGGACCGGGGAGCTGTTTTTT
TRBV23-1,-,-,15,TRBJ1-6,CASSQVAPQGFPLHF,TGCGCCAGCAGTCAAGTTGCACCCCAGGGATTTCCCCTCCACTTT
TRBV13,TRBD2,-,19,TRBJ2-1,CASRSHPDSSGDSYNEQFF,TGTGCCAGCCGCTCACACCCTGATTCTAGCGGGGACTCCTACAATGAGCAGTTCTTC
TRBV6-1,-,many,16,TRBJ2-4,CASTEGTLLAKNIQYF,TGTGCCAGCACCGAAGGGACTCTCTTAGCCAAAAACATTCAGTACTTC
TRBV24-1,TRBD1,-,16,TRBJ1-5,CATSPRDRGLNQPQHF,TGTGCCACCAGTCCCCGGGACAGGGGACTCAATCAGCCCCAGCATTTT
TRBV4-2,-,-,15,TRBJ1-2,CASSQEGGASYNYTF,TGTGCCAGCAGCCAAGAAGGTGGTGCTTCCTATAACTACACCTTC
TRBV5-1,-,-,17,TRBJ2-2,CASSPRTGPQNTGELFF,TGCGCCAGCAGCCCTAGGACTGGGCCGCAGAACACCGGGGAGCTGTTTTTT
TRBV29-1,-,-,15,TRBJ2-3,CSVGVTRASIDTQYF,TGCAGCGTTGGGGTAACAAGGGCTAGCATAGATACGCAGTATTTT
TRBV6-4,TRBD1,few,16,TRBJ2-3,CASSMGQGGSTDTQYF,TGTGCCAGCAGCATGGGACAGGGGGGGAGCACAGATACGCAGTATTTT
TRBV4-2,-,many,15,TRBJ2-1,CASSLPTADYNEQFF,TGTGCCAGCAGCCTCCCGACGGCGGACTACAATGAGCAGTTCTTC
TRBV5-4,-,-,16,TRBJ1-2,CASSLVGINPNHGYTF,TGTGCCAGCAGCTTGGTTGGTATTAATCCTAACCATGGTTACACCTTC
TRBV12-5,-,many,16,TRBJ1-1,CASGLGLGALFPEAFF,TGTGCTAGTGGCCTTGGATTGGGCGCATTATTCCCTGAAGCTTTCTTT
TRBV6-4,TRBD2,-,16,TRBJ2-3,CASSDVAGGSTDLQYF,TGTGCCAGCAGTGACGTTGCGGGAGGGTCCACAGATCTGCAGTATTTT
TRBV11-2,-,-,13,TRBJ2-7,CATSLESRAERYF,TGTGCCACCAGCTTAGAGTCGAGGGCCGAGCGGTACTTC
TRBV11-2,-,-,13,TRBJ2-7,CASSAHGACEQYF,TGTGCCAGCAGTGCCCATGGGGCCTGCGAGCAGTACTTC
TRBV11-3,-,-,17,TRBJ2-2,CASSLGRLVGNSGELFF,TGTGCCAGCAGCTTAGGCAGGCTAGTGGGAAACTCGGGGGAGCTGTTTTTT
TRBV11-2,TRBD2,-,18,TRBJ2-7,CANSPVRRSRGANYEQYF,TGTGCCAATAGCCCCGTTAGGCGGTCGCGGGGGGCCAACTACGAGCAGTACTTC
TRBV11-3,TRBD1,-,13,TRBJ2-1,CTSSAGGYNEHFF,TGTACCAGCAGTGCAGGGGGCTACAATGAGCACTTCTTC
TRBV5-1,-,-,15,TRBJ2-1,CASTPEVGVYNEQLF,TGCGCCAGCACCCCGGAGGTGGGAGTTTACAATGAGCAGTTATTC
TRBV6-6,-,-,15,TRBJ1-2,CDSSYPGQSNNGYTF,TGTGACAGCAGTTACCCCGGACAGTCAAACAATGGCTACACCTTC
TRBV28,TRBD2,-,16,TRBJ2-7,CASSPQGREGFYEQYF,TGTGCCAGCAGTCCACAGGGGCGGGAGGGGTTCTACGAGCAGTACTTC
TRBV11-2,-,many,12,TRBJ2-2,CASSPGAGELFF,TGTGCCAGCAGCCCCGGCGCCGGGGAGCTGTTTTTT
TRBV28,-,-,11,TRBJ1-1,CASSFRQEASF,TGTGCCAGCAGTTTTCGACAAGAAGCTTCCTTT
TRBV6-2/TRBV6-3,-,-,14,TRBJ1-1,CVSSYQQKNTEAFF,TGTGTCAGCAGCTACCAACAGAAGAACACTGAAGCTTTCTTT
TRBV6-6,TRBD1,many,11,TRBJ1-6,CASSLDRGLHF,TGTGCCAGCAGCCTGGACAGGGGTCTCCACTTT
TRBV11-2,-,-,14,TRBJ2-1,CASSIDPGLARQFF,TGTGCAAGCAGCATAGATCCGGGGCTAGCGAGACAGTTCTTC